A selection of T cell receptor beta chains follows, all from one sample in a study of molecular identifiers for immune sequencing clone quantification. One entry per CDR3 protein, called by TCRdb with MiXCR from the PCR reads. The sample carries more than 70,000 distinct CDR3 sequences, under 25% recorded once. Material for sequencing was naive CD8+ T cells from blood, with Jurkat cell RNA spiked in. These receptors all stem from a human donor in good health. Some libraries in this study had Jurkat cell RNA spiked in. CDR3s include the opening cysteine and the closing phenylalanine or tryptophan. Clone size is shown for a subset of rows, as once, few, many or a class of expanded clone.

-	TRBV30	TRBJ2-7	CAWSVGEGEQYF
once	TRBV3-1	TRBJ1-1	CASSQAGVGDTEAFF
many	TRBV6-2/TRBV6-3	TRBJ2-2	CASLGQSNTGELFF
many	TRBV14	TRBJ2-7	CASSQFGTPEQYF
-	TRBV27	TRBJ1-1	CASSIMPTASEAFF
few	TRBV6-1	TRBJ1-1	CASSDLQGDLYTEAFF
-	TRBV2	TRBJ1-5	CAGRDRGLSVGNQPQHF
many	TRBV30	TRBJ2-1	CAWSEPTRGITGEQFF
many	TRBV20-1	TRBJ2-2	CSARELAGRPGELFF
few	TRBV12-3/TRBV12-4	TRBJ2-5	CASSPPSGYGTQYF
few	TRBV18	TRBJ2-7	CASSPPEPRLSSYEQYF
many	TRBV20-1	TRBJ2-7	CSAIPTSGASPYEQYF
many	TRBV25-1	TRBJ2-1	CASSDGGQGAHEQFF
many	TRBV7-3	TRBJ2-3	CASSLLGSTDTQYF
many	TRBV5-1	TRBJ2-3	CASSPGTSSTDTQYF
many	TRBV15	TRBJ2-2	CATSRGWGTGELFF
-	TRBV20-1	TRBJ2-7	CSARGEGGGLIYEQYF
few	TRBV7-9	TRBJ2-7	CASSPPGLAYEQYF
few	TRBV20-1	TRBJ2-5	CSAHKELDSNQETQYF
few	TRBV7-9	TRBJ1-2	CASSSGEPNYGYTF
many	TRBV29-1	TRBJ2-3	CSVESRGIRVSTDTQYF
many	TRBV7-6	TRBJ1-1	CASSLYPRRVNTEAFF
many	TRBV6-5	TRBJ2-3	CASSQRVLRVSDTQYF
-	TRBV14	TRBJ2-7	CASSLRDITCEQYF
many	TRBV4-3	TRBJ2-1	CASSPTGGYEQFF
many	TRBV29-1	TRBJ2-3	CSVDRPGPDTQYF
many	TRBV20-1	TRBJ2-7	CSARDLQGAYEQYF
-	TRBV9	TRBJ2-1	CASSASGGLYNEQFF
many	TRBV7-3	TRBJ2-1	CASSSRQSIGRNEQFF
many	TRBV7-9	TRBJ2-5	CASSPSGVVETQYF
many	TRBV5-8	TRBJ2-7	CASSLGPGNSPSYEQYF
many	TRBV7-9	TRBJ2-6	CASSPAGLLPDSGANVLTF
many	TRBV6-2/TRBV6-3	TRBJ2-5	CASSYPVAETQYF
-	TRBV28	TRBJ1-1	CASSMGHGGMRTEAFF
many	TRBV4-3	TRBJ1-3	CASSQGRSHSGNTIYF
many	TRBV4-3	TRBJ1-1	CASSLDRGDTEAFF
-	TRBV29-1	TRBJ2-7	CSVGGGISYEQYF